These 23 T cell receptor beta chains originate from one sample sequenced in a study of T cell clonotyping in hematopoietic cell transplantation. The method was immunoSEQ multiplex PCR; TCRdb's version includes in-frame clones alone and lacks a portion of them. This table holds 13,000 or so clones, 80% to 95% found once. The sequencing used PBMCs, collected 100 days after allogeneic stem cell transplant. The source of these receptors is a female patient aged 45-65 years who had an allogeneic stem cell transplant from an unrelated donor, so the T cells may come from the graft donor. Some clones in this sample may be carry-over from other donors' samples.

This sequence joins TRBV13 and TRBJ2-3; 11 bases line up with TRBD2. This CDR3 is built from 14 residues. Trimming removed 10 bases from V and 3 bases from J; junction bases left unmatched: 6. Per the germline V gene, CDR1 is PRHDT and CDR2 is FYEKMQ (reference sequence). CDR3 coding DNA: TGTGCCAACGTCCGACTAGCGGGAACAGATACGCAGTATTTT. It is translated as CANVRLAGTDTQYF.

The chain combines TRBV14 with TRBJ1-1; 8 nucleotides align to TRBD1. V was clipped by 1 base and J by 5 bases; unmatched bases: 0. Germline CDR1 is SGHDN and CDR2 is FVKESK. The CDR3 consists of 13 residues. The CDR3 sequence: CASSQGTGTEAFF. Written as DNA, the CDR3 is TGTGCCAGCAGCCAAGGGACAGGGACTGAAGCTTTCTTT.

The gene calls are TRBV29-1 and TRBJ1-2; 10 positions agree with TRBD1. Trimming took 5 bases from V and 4 from J; bases not matched to a gene: 4. This CDR3 is 13 amino acids long. Per the germline V gene, CDR1 is SQVTM and CDR2 is ANQGSEA. The CDR3 spells CSVRTGGSYGYTF. CDR3 sequence (DNA): TGCAGCGTTCGGACAGGGGGGAGCTATGGCTACACCTTC.

In this sample, this clone turned up once. The chain couples TRBV9 to TRBJ1-5; the D is unclear. Germline CDR1 and CDR2: SGDLS and YYNGEE. This CDR3 is built from 15 residues. Trimming removed 0 bases at V and 0 bases at J, with 7 bases between. In DNA form, the CDR3 reads TGTGCCAGCAGCGTAGACCTGAGTAGCAATCAGCCCCAGCATTTT. Its translation: CASSVDLSSNQPQHF.

This clone has a single count. The chain uses TRBV6-6 and TRBJ1-1; weak D call: TRBD1 (6 bases). Germline CDR1 and CDR2: MNHNY and SVGAGI (reference sequence). This CDR3 comprises 15 residues. The ends were cut back, 6 bases at V and 2 bases at J, with 16 bases in the middle. CDR3 residues: CASSIPHGTNTEAFF. The CDR3 nucleotides are TGTGCCAGCAGCATACCCCATGGGACAAACACTGAAGCTTTCTTT.

The V call is TRBV7-2, the J call TRBJ1-1, with D hard to call. V gave up 5 bases and J gave up 4 bases, with 14 bases separating them. CDR1 is SGHTA and CDR2 is FQGNSA in the germline V gene. This CDR3 is 14 amino acids long. The CDR3 DNA is TGTGCCAGCAGCCAGGACCCCCGCGGCACTGAAGCTTTCTTT. Translation: CASSQDPRGTEAFF.

This chain's CDR3 is CASSDSLSNQPQHF. In DNA form, the CDR3 reads TGTGCCAGCAGTGACTCCCTTAGCAATCAGCCCCAGCATTTT. The rearrangement uses TRBV2 and TRBJ1-5; D ambiguous. This CDR3 contains 14 residues. Trimming cost V 3 bases and J 0 bases, with 6 bases left between them. CDR1 is SNHLY and CDR2 is FYNNEI in the germline V gene. Variable domain in full (rest from reference TRBV2 and TRBJ1-5): EPEVTQTPSHQVTQMGQEVILRCVPISNHLYFYWYRQILGQKVEFLVSFYNNEISEKSEIFDDQFSVERPDGSNFTLKIRSTKLEDSAMYFCASSDSLSNQPQHFGDGTRLSIL.

The rearrangement uses TRBV30 and TRBJ1-1, with TRBD1 as a possible D gene (6 bases). Germline values: CDR1 GTSNPN, CDR2 SVGIG (reference sequence). The length of the CDR3 is 15 residues. Trimming left V 5 bases short and J 1 base short, with 17 bases between. The CDR3 DNA reads TGTGCCTGGCAAAACACGGACAGTCCGAACACTGAAGCTTTCTTT. This sequence encodes CAWQNTDSPNTEAFF. Supplemented by reference TRBV30 and TRBJ1-1, the full variable domain reads SQTIHQWPATLVQPVGSPLSLECTVEGTSNPNLYWYRQAAGRGLQLLFYSVGIGQISSEVPQNLSASRPQDRQFILSSKKLLLSDSGFYLCAWQNTDSPNTEAFFGQGTRLTVV.

This clone was observed a single time. The V and J genes are TRBV11-2 and TRBJ2-5, with 9 nucleotides matching TRBD2. The CDR3 is 15 residues long. After removal of 5 bases from V and 3 bases from J, the junction contained 7 bases not matched to a gene. Per germline, CDR1 SGHAT and CDR2 FQNNGV. The CDR3 protein is CASSAVSGGKETQYF. CDR3 nucleotide sequence: TGTGCCAGCAGCGCCGTTAGCGGGGGAAAAGAGACCCAGTACTTC.

This chain links TRBV6-5 with TRBJ2-2; no firm D call. CDR3 length: 11 residues. Deletions cut 9 bases from V and 0 bases from J, with 2 bases between. Germline V CDR1 and CDR2: MNHEY, SVGAGI. CDR3 protein: CASTNTGELFF. The CDR3 nucleotides read TGTGCCAGTACGAACACCGGGGAGCTGTTTTTT.

This clone was observed once. J is TRBJ1-5 and V is TRBV28; D not certain. Per the germline V gene, CDR1 is MDHEN and CDR2 is SYDVKM. V gave up 1 base and J gave up 3 bases, with 16 bases separating them. The CDR3 runs 17 residues. For the CDR3, the DNA is TGTGCCAGCAGTTTATACCCCGTGTCGGATAACAATCAGCCCCAGCATTTT. Residues: CASSLYPVSDNNQPQHF.

This chain joins TRBV5-1 and TRBJ1-1; 7 nucleotides match TRBD1. The germline CDR1 and CDR2 sequences are SGHRS and YFSETQ. With 5 bases clipped from V and 4 bases from J, the junction kept 8 bases outside the gene matches. There are 14 residues in the CDR3. The CDR3: CASRLTGASTEAFF. Here the CDR3 DNA reads TGCGCCAGCAGACTTACAGGGGCCAGCACTGAAGCTTTCTTT. Combining the CDR3 with reference TRBV5-1 and TRBJ1-1 gives the whole variable domain KAGVTQTPRYLIKTRGQQVTLSCSPISGHRSVSWYQQTPGQGLQFLFEYFSETQRNKGNFPGRFSGRQFSNSRSEMNVSTLELGDSALYLCASRLTGASTEAFFGQGTRLTVV.

This clone was seen only once. CDR3 sequence reads: CASSIRPLAGVVGELFF. DNA of the CDR3: TGTGCCAGCAGCATAAGACCACTAGCGGGGGTTGTCGGGGAGCTGTTTTTT. V usage is TRBV7-9 and J usage is TRBJ2-2, with 11 bases matching TRBD2. The CDR3 is made up of 17 amino acids. Trimming at V came to 5 bases and at J to 7 bases, leaving 12 bases not matched to a gene. Germline values: CDR1 SEHNR, CDR2 FQNEAQ (reference sequence).

V gene TRBV7-9 combines with J gene TRBJ1-5, with D unclear. Germline CDR1 is SEHNR and CDR2 is FQNEAQ (reference sequence). The V gene lost 2 bases and the J gene lost 5 bases, with 10 bases spanning the gap. The length of the CDR3 is 14 residues. CDR3 in amino acids: CASSLMAGDQPQHF. In DNA, the CDR3 is TGTGCCAGCAGCTTAATGGCCGGAGATCAGCCCCAGCATTTT.

J is TRBJ1-3 and V is TRBV10-3; D is uncertain. The CDR3 is 16 residues long. V was trimmed by 0 bases and J by 4 bases, leaving 13 bases between them. Germline CDR1 reads ENHRY; CDR2 reads SYGVKD. The CDR3 DNA sequence: TGTGCCATCAGTGAGTCGAGGGCGGCGGCCGGAAACACCATATATTTT. Translation gives CAISESRAAAGNTIYF.

The chain joins TRBV19 to TRBJ1-1; maybe TRBD1 (5 bases). V was clipped by 8 bases and J by 0 bases, with 19 bases between them. The germline V gene has CDR1 LNHDA and CDR2 SQIVND (reference sequence). The CDR3 is 16 amino acids. CDR3 loop: CASVSRGRGMNTEAFF. In DNA, the CDR3 is TGTGCCAGTGTATCAAGGGGCCGGGGTATGAACACTGAAGCTTTCTTT.

The chain joins TRBV11-2 to TRBJ2-5; the match to TRBD2 covers 10 bases. The germline CDR1 and CDR2 sequences are SGHAT and FQNNGV. J gave up 1 base and V 6 bases, and 11 bases lay outside the gene matches. The CDR3 has 17 residues. This chain's CDR3 is CASSWTSGGGGQETQYF. For the CDR3, the DNA is TGTGCCAGCAGTTGGACTAGCGGAGGGGGGGGCCAAGAGACCCAGTACTTC.

The chain employs TRBV11-2 and TRBJ1-1; TRBD1 is a possible D gene (6 bases). The germline V and J ends were trimmed by 2 bases and 8 bases, with 9 bases remaining between them. CDR3 length: 12 amino acids. In germline, CDR1 is SGHAT, CDR2 FQNNGV. CDR3 in amino acids: CASSLQGREAFF. The CDR3 DNA sequence: TGTGCCAGCAGCTTACAGGGGCGAGAAGCTTTCTTT.

The V gene is TRBV28, the J gene TRBJ1-2; 10 bases map to TRBD1. This CDR3 has 15 amino acids. J was trimmed by 5 bases and V by 6 bases; bases with no gene match: 9. Germline assignment: CDR1 MDHEN and CDR2 SYDVKM. The CDR3 loop reads CASSWTGGWGYGYTF. The CDR3 nucleotides read TGTGCCAGCAGCTGGACAGGGGGGTGGGGTTATGGCTACACCTTC.

The chain has TRBV19 and TRBJ1-1; a weak D match, TRBD1 (6 bases). Germline CDR1 and CDR2: LNHDA and SQIVND (reference sequence). The V and J ends lost 3 bases and 3 bases respectively, with 14 bases between them. This CDR3 contains 15 residues. The CDR3 protein is CASSMTWTVDTEAFF. The CDR3 DNA sequence: TGTGCCAGTAGTATGACTTGGACAGTCGACACTGAAGCTTTCTTT. The whole variable domain, filled in from reference TRBV19 and TRBJ1-1, reads DGGITQSPKYLFRKEGQNVTLSCEQNLNHDAMYWYRQDPGQGLRLIYYSQIVNDFQKGDIAEGYSVSREKKESFPLTVTSAQKNPTAFYLCASSMTWTVDTEAFFGQGTRLTVV.

The chain links TRBV7-9 to TRBJ2-5; perhaps TRBD2 as D (6 bases). V shed 5 bases and J shed 10 bases, with 14 bases lying between them. Germline assignment: CDR1 SEHNR and CDR2 FQNEAQ (reference sequence). The CDR3 totals 12 residues. The CDR3 DNA is TGTGCCAGCAGCCCTGGGGGGAGAAGCCAGTACTTC. Protein: CASSPGGRSQYF.

The genes are TRBV5-1 and TRBJ1-4; D remains ambiguous. This CDR3 spans 15 amino acids. The V end was cut by 0 bases, the J end by 8 bases, with 14 bases between. From germline, CDR1 is SGHRS and CDR2 YFSETQ. The CDR3 DNA reads as TGCGCCAGCAGCTTGGCCCCGGGATCCGGCGAAAAACTGTTTTTT. Its protein is CASSLAPGSGEKLFF.

V gene TRBV2 combines with J gene TRBJ2-5, with D possibly TRBD2 on 5 matching bases. This CDR3 is 11 amino acids long. CDR1 and CDR2 from the germline V gene are SNHLY and FYNNEI. Trimming stripped 6 bases from V and 3 bases from J, with 5 bases between. The CDR3 sequence: CASRGEETQYF. The CDR3 region has the DNA TGTGCCAGCAGGGGAGAAGAGACCCAGTACTTC. The full variable domain, in which reference TRBV2 and TRBJ2-5 provide the parts outside the CDR3, is EPEVTQTPSHQVTQMGQEVILRCVPISNHLYFYWYRQILGQKVEFLVSFYNNEISEKSEIFDDQFSVERPDGSNFTLKIRSTKLEDSAMYFCASRGEETQYFGPGTRLLVL.